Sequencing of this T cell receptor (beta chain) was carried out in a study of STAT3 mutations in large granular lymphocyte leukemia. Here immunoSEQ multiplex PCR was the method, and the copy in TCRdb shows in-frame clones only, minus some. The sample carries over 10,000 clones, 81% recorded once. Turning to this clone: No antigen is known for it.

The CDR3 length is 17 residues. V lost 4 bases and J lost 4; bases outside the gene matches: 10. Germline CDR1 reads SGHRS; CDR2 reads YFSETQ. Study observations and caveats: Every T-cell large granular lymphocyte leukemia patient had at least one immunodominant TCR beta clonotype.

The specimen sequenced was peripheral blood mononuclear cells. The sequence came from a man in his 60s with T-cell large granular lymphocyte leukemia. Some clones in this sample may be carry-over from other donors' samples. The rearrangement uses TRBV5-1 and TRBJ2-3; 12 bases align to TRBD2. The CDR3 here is CASSQEPGLAGSDTQYF. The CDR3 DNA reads TGCGCCAGCAGCCAGGAGCCGGGACTAGCGGGCTCAGATACGCAGTATTTT. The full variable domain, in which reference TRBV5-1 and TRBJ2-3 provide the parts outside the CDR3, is KAGVTQTPRYLIKTRGQQVTLSCSPISGHRSVSWYQQTPGQGLQFLFEYFSETQRNKGNFPGRFSGRQFSNSRSEMNVSTLELGDSALYLCASSQEPGLAGSDTQYFGPGTRLTVL.